This entry features one T cell receptor (beta chain) sequence. What it binds is not known. The PCR made use of 60 Vbeta and 13 Jbeta primers. Produced via immunoSEQ multiplex PCR; TCRdb's table is partial and in-frame only. The data hold 210,000 or so clones, with approximately 80% observed a single time. Trimming removed 1 base at V and 6 bases at J, with 9 bases between. The germline V gene encodes CDR1 GTSNPN and CDR2 SVGIG (reference sequence). There are 12 residues in the CDR3. This sample is drawn from a study of cytomegalovirus exposure and HLA in healthy donors. General study points: Later on, an analysis found that several of the most significant clusters appeared to be linked to common viral pathogens, which included parvovirus B19. According to an earlier analysis, most TCR beta V segments yielded productive rearrangements about 87% or about 30% of the time.

The V gene is TRBV30, the J gene TRBJ1-2; D possibly corresponds to TRBD1 (5 bases). Sequencing input: PBMCs. This sequence originates from a girl aged 10-17 years in good health and CMV-seronegative. The CDR3 DNA reads as TGTGCCTGGAGTGCGGGGGGAAATGGCTACACCTTC. Amino acids: CAWSAGGNGYTF.